This TCR beta chain was recovered during a study of PD-1 blockade in classical Hodgkin lymphoma. The study's findings and limits: It was among complete responders that baseline diversity resembled that of newly diagnosed patients. CD4+ TCR diversity, unlike CD8+, rose significantly by C4D1.

As to this clone: Its cognate antigen is unknown.

TCRdb's table, derived via immunoSEQ multiplex PCR, lists solely in-frame clones and lacks some. The sample holds nearly 25,000 clones, 60% to 85% seen once. CDR1 MDHEN and CDR2 SYDVKM come from the germline V gene. V lost 2 bases, J lost 10 bases, and 6 bases lay in between. This CDR3 is 11 amino acids long. There was relapse after autologous stem cell transplantation in every patient, and there was variation in brentuximab vedotin exposure. The specimen was peripheral blood mononuclear cells (PBMCs), collected before the second cycle of nivolumab. The rearrangement links TRBV28 to TRBJ2-1; D remains unclear. The sequence was obtained from a human donor with classical Hodgkin lymphoma. The CDR3 DNA reads TGTGCCAGCAGTTTAGCCGGGGAGCAGTTCTTC. This gives the protein CASSLAGEQFF.